The next 23 T cell receptor beta chains were all read from a single sample in a study of T-cell memory formation after mild COVID-19. A single record per CDR3 protein comes from TCRdb applying MiXCR to the 5' RACE reads. The sample shows under 550,000 distinct CDR3 sequences, 15% to 20% of them seen only once. The sequenced sample consisted of PBMCs or a T cell subset sorted from them (not recorded which). Receptor source: an adult woman who had mild COVID-19 (a few samples of this study predate the infection). Cell type and time point are not known.

The chain recombines TRBV20-1 with TRBJ1-2; 7 bases are a match to TRBD1. Germline V gene lookup returns CDR1 DFQATT and CDR2 SNEGSKA (reference sequence). The V and J ends lost 3 bases and 5 bases, in that order; junction bases with no gene match: 9. The CDR3 length is 14 residues. CDR3 in amino acids: CSARGDSGTYGYTF. The CDR3 nucleotides read TGCAGTGCTAGGGGGGACAGTGGAACGTATGGCTACACCTTC.

The chain links TRBV5-6 to TRBJ1-3, with no clear D. CDR1 SGHDT and CDR2 YYEEEE come from the germline V gene. Trimming left V 3 bases short and J 2 bases short, with 9 bases between. The CDR3 runs 14 residues. The CDR3 here is CASSSWKTGNTIYF. CDR3 nucleotides: TGTGCCAGCAGCTCGTGGAAGACTGGAAACACCATATATTTT.

CDR3 sequence reads: CASSFSRGSGGTDTQYF. In DNA form, the CDR3 reads TGTGCCAGCAGTTTTAGCCGGGGTAGCGGGGGCACAGATACGCAGTATTTT. The V and J genes are TRBV12-3 or TRBV12-4 and TRBJ2-3, with 8 bases identical to TRBD2. V trimming: 3 bases; J trimming: 1 base; junction bases outside the gene matches: 9. The CDR3 runs 17 residues.

The rearrangement joins TRBV5-4 to TRBJ2-5; the D is unclear. The CDR3 consists of 16 residues. Germline-derived CDR1 and CDR2 are SGHNT and YYREEE (reference sequence). V shed 4 bases and J shed 2 bases, with 18 bases lying between them. CDR3 DNA sequence: TGTGCCAGCAGCCCCCGGGCCCTCCCGCCTCAAGAGACCCAGTACTTC. The encoded protein is CASSPRALPPQETQYF.

V usage is TRBV2 and J usage is TRBJ2-1; D possibly corresponds to TRBD2 (6 bases). The V gene's germline CDR1 is SNHLY and CDR2 FYNNEI. V was trimmed by 5 bases and J by 5 bases, leaving 13 bases between them. CDR3 length: 14 residues. The CDR3 nucleotides read TGTGCCAGCAGTCGCCGACTAGTCAACAATGAGCAGTTCTTC. Encoded protein: CASSRRLVNNEQFF.

This clonotype was observed at least ten times. The V call is TRBV5-1, the J call TRBJ2-7; TRBD1 agrees at 7 bases. Germline loops: CDR1 SGHRS, CDR2 YFSETQ. The CDR3 is made up of 15 amino acids. V lost 7 bases to trimming and J lost 4 bases; unmatched junction nucleotides: 14. The CDR3 region has the DNA TGCGCCAGCCGGCTAGCTGTGGGACAGCCTTACGAGCAGTACTTC. It specifies CASRLAVGQPYEQYF.

A few counts support this clonotype. V gene TRBV29-1 combines with J gene TRBJ1-1; 7 bases line up with TRBD1. The CDR3 sequence is 13 residues long. The junction had 6 bases not matched to a gene; V was cut back by 8 bases and J by 0 bases. Germline V gene data show CDR1 as SQVTM and CDR2 as ANQGSEA. The CDR3 nucleotides are TGCAGCCCGGGGGGACAGCTGAACACTGAAGCTTTCTTT. This translates into CSPGGQLNTEAFF. Combining the CDR3 with reference TRBV29-1 and TRBJ1-1 gives the whole variable domain SAVISQKPSRDICQRGTSLTIQCQVDSQVTMMFWYRQQPGQSLTLIATANQGSEATYESGFVIDKFPISRPNLTFSTLTVSNMSPEDSSIYLCSPGGQLNTEAFFGQGTRLTVV.

This clonotype has only a few counts. V gene TRBV4-1 combines with J gene TRBJ2-3; D possibly corresponds to TRBD2 (5 bases). The CDR3 covers 14 residues. Deletions cut 4 bases from V and 5 bases from J, with 13 bases between. Germline V gene data show CDR1 as MGHRA and CDR2 as YSYEKL. CDR3 sequence reads: CASSPLDEGDTQYF. The CDR3 region has the DNA TGCGCCAGCAGCCCCCTCGATGAGGGAGATACGCAGTATTTT.

This clonotype was found a few times. The chain recombines TRBV12-3 or TRBV12-4 with TRBJ2-3, with D perhaps matching TRBD2 (5 bases). V dropped 4 bases and J dropped 1 base, with 9 bases sitting between them. This CDR3 spans 14 amino acids. The CDR3: CASSWAGRTDTQYF. The CDR3 coding sequence is TGTGCCAGCAGTTGGGCGGGCCGCACAGATACGCAGTATTTT.

This clonotype came up a few times. The V gene is TRBV7-6, the J gene TRBJ1-2; 9 nucleotides agree with TRBD1. Losses at the gene ends were 5 bases for V and 8 bases for J; bases not matched to a gene: 9. Germline CDR1 is SGHVS and CDR2 is FNYEAQ. The CDR3 runs 14 residues. The DNA of the CDR3 is TGTGCCAGCAGCGGCAACAGGGGGCCTGGAGGCTACACCTTC. Protein: CASSGNRGPGGYTF.

This rearrangement joins TRBV4-3 to TRBJ2-1, with TRBD2 as a possible D gene (6 bases). CDR3 length: 16 residues. CDR1 is LGHNA and CDR2 is YSLEER in the germline V gene. Trimming stripped 3 bases from V and 3 bases from J, with 15 bases between. In nucleotides, the CDR3 is TGCGCCAGCAGCCAGGGCAGGAGGGGACGCTACAATGAGCAGTTCTTC. Amino acid sequence: CASSQGRRGRYNEQFF.

This clonotype was picked up a small number of times. The DNA of the CDR3 is TGTGCCAGCAGCTTGGAGCCGGACAGATCCTACGAGCAGTACTTC. Amino acid sequence: CASSLEPDRSYEQYF. This sequence joins TRBV5-6 and TRBJ2-7; maybe TRBD1 (6 bases). CDR1 SGHDT and CDR2 YYEEEE come from the germline V gene. The CDR3 is 15 amino acids. Trimming cost V 0 bases and J 1 base, with 11 bases left between them.

The chain links TRBV20-1 to TRBJ2-5; maybe TRBD2 (6 bases). V lost 3 bases and J lost 1, with 18 bases in between. The CDR3 length is 16 residues. Germline loops: CDR1 DFQATT, CDR2 SNEGSKA (reference sequence). The CDR3 sequence is CSASVVAGRGQETQYF. CDR3 bases: TGCAGTGCTAGCGTCGTGGCGGGACGCGGCCAAGAGACCCAGTACTTC.

The chain combines TRBV12-3 or TRBV12-4 with TRBJ2-6; the match to TRBD1 covers 9 bases. CDR3 length: 17 amino acids. Trimming removed 6 bases from V and 0 bases from J; junction bases left unmatched: 6. CDR3 region: CASSETGGDSGANVLTF. CDR3 DNA: TGTGCCAGCAGCGAAACAGGGGGCGACTCTGGGGCCAACGTCCTGACTTTC.

This chain links TRBV7-8 with TRBJ2-1; TRBD2 matches at 14 bases. The V gene end was trimmed by 5 bases and the J gene end by 3 bases; junction bases not matched to a gene: 9. The length of the CDR3 is 18 residues. Germline V CDR1 and CDR2: SGHVS, FQNEAQ. CDR3 DNA: TGTGCCAGCAGCCCAGGGACTAGCGGGAGTATCCGCTACAATGAGCAGTTCTTC. This gives the protein CASSPGTSGSIRYNEQFF.

The chain is built from TRBV20-1 and TRBJ1-1, with a weak D call TRBD1 (5 bases). The V and J ends lost 0 bases and 3 bases respectively, with 11 bases between them. This CDR3 comprises 14 residues. Germline CDR1 is DFQATT and CDR2 is SNEGSKA (reference sequence). CDR3 sequence: CSARDWGIYTEAFF. The CDR3 nucleotides read TGCAGTGCTAGAGATTGGGGCATCTACACTGAAGCTTTCTTT.

The V and J genes are TRBV2 and TRBJ1-1; no clear D gene. CDR1 and CDR2 (germline): SNHLY, FYNNEI. CDR3 size: 14 residues. V gave up 5 bases and J gave up 1 base, with 11 bases separating them. CDR3 DNA sequence: TGTGCCAGCAGTTGGAGGGCCAAGAACACTGAAGCTTTCTTT. This sequence encodes CASSWRAKNTEAFF.

The chain recombines TRBV2 with TRBJ2-1; 7 bases match TRBD1. The CDR3 totals 18 residues. Looked up from germline, CDR1 is SNHLY and CDR2 is FYNNEI. The J segment lost 0 bases and the V segment lost 10 bases, leaving 18 bases of the junction unmatched. The CDR3 here is CATKTGTAFGDSYNEQFF. In nucleotides, the CDR3 is TGTGCCACGAAGACCGGGACAGCCTTCGGTGACTCCTACAATGAGCAGTTCTTC.

There are many counts of this clonotype. The chain combines TRBV7-6 with TRBJ1-1; the D gene is possibly TRBD1 (6 bases). The CDR3 is 13 amino acids. V lost 1 base and J 5 bases, leaving 8 bases between the germline ends. CDR1 and CDR2 (germline): SGHVS, FNYEAQ. This chain's CDR3 is CASSLGTATEAFF. The CDR3 nucleotides read TGTGCCAGCAGCTTAGGGACAGCTACTGAAGCTTTCTTT.

J is TRBJ1-3 and V is TRBV7-2; unclear D gene. Trimming shortened V by 1 base and J by 0 bases, and 10 bases separated the two germline ends. The germline CDR1 and CDR2 sequences are SGHTA and FQGNSA. The CDR3 extends over 16 amino acids. The CDR3 is CASSLGQPNSGNTIYF. DNA of the CDR3: TGTGCCAGCAGCTTAGGGCAGCCCAACTCTGGAAACACCATATATTTT.

This clonotype has a handful of counts. This chain connects TRBV20-1 to TRBJ2-1; D not certain. CDR3 length: 17 amino acids. Looked up from germline, CDR1 is DFQATT and CDR2 is SNEGSKA (reference sequence). V dropped 0 bases and J dropped 0 bases, with 15 bases sitting between them. The CDR3: CSAREPIGPSSYNEQFF. As DNA, the CDR3 is TGCAGTGCTAGAGAACCCATTGGGCCGAGCTCCTACAATGAGCAGTTCTTC.

The rearrangement links TRBV5-1 to TRBJ2-2; D is uncertain. The length of the CDR3 is 14 residues. The V end was cut by 1 base, the J end by 8 bases, with 12 bases between. The germline V gene encodes CDR1 SGHRS and CDR2 YFSETQ. The CDR3 nucleotides read TGCGCCAGCAGCTTGACCAGATCCGGAGGGGAGCTGTTTTTT. Protein product: CASSLTRSGGELFF. Using reference TRBV5-1 and TRBJ2-2 for the parts outside the CDR3, the full variable domain is KAGVTQTPRYLIKTRGQQVTLSCSPISGHRSVSWYQQTPGQGLQFLFEYFSETQRNKGNFPGRFSGRQFSNSRSEMNVSTLELGDSALYLCASSLTRSGGELFFGEGSRLTVL.

This sequence joins TRBV27 and TRBJ2-1, with 10 bases that match TRBD1. After removal of 8 bases from V and 6 bases from J, the junction contained 10 bases not matched to a gene. This CDR3 is 15 amino acids long. Germline V gene data show CDR1 as MNHEY and CDR2 as SMNVEV (reference sequence). The CDR3 protein is CASVSGTGVINEQFF. As DNA, the CDR3 is TGTGCCAGCGTTTCCGGGACAGGGGTAATCAATGAGCAGTTCTTC.